This is a list of T cell receptor beta chains from one sample in a study of shared clonotypes between healthy human individuals. Some clones are missing from TCRdb's copy, which holds only in-frame ones; the method was immunoSEQ multiplex PCR. The sample holds roughly 2,000,000 clones, 85% to 95% seen once. The sample consisted of naive CD8+ T cells from PBMCs. The receptors shown here come from a man between 18 and 35 years old in good health. Some clones in this sample may be carry-over from other donors' samples. CDR3s include the opening cysteine and the closing phenylalanine or tryptophan. D genes are given only for firm matches. Clone size appears in some rows only: once, few, many, or a class for an expanded clone.

V: TRBV5-8; J: TRBJ1-1; D: NA; size: NA; DNA: TGTGCCAGCAGCTTGGTCTTCCAGACAGACACTGAAGCTTTCTTT; CDR3: CASSLVFQTDTEAFF
V: TRBV7-9; J: TRBJ2-7; D: TRBD2; size: NA; DNA: TGTGCCAGCAGCTTCCCGACTAGCGGATACTACGAGCAGTACTTC; CDR3: CASSFPTSGYYEQYF
V: TRBV4-1; J: TRBJ2-7; D: TRBD1; size: NA; DNA: TGCGCCAGCAGCCCCGGGACAGGAAGAAGCGAGCAGTACTTC; CDR3: CASSPGTGRSEQYF
V: TRBV9; J: TRBJ2-1; D: TRBD1; size: once; DNA: TGTGCCAGCAGCGAATTCCAACAGGGGGCAGCCTACAATGAGCAGTTCTTC; CDR3: CASSEFQQGAAYNEQFF
V: TRBV19; J: TRBJ1-4; D: NA; size: NA; DNA: TGTGCCTCGGGCAGGGTGAATGAAAAACTGTTTTTT; CDR3: CASGRVNEKLFF
V: TRBV30; J: TRBJ2-7; D: NA; size: NA; DNA: TGTGCCTGGAGCGCCAATTGGGGGCCAGACTACGAGCAGTACTTC; CDR3: CAWSANWGPDYEQYF
V: TRBV28; J: TRBJ2-3; D: NA; size: NA; DNA: TGTGCCAGCAGCTTCGGGTTATACACAGATACGCAGTATTTT; CDR3: CASSFGLYTDTQYF
V: TRBV13; J: TRBJ2-1; D: NA; size: NA; DNA: TGTGCCAGCAGCTTTACTCGCAATGAGCAGTTCTTC; CDR3: CASSFTRNEQFF
V: TRBV2; J: TRBJ2-5; D: NA; size: NA; DNA: TGTGCCAGCACAGGGCGGTCGGAGACCCAGTACTTC; CDR3: CASTGRSETQYF
V: TRBV19; J: TRBJ2-1; D: NA; size: NA; DNA: TGTGCCAGTAGTATTGTCACCTACAATGAGCAGTTCTTC; CDR3: CASSIVTYNEQFF
V: TRBV9; J: TRBJ2-2; D: NA; size: NA; DNA: TGTGCCAGCAGCGTATTGGGATCCCGGGGTGAGGGGGAGCTGTTTTTT; CDR3: CASSVLGSRGEGELFF
V: TRBV28; J: TRBJ2-5; D: NA; size: NA; DNA: TGTGCCAGCAGTCCGAGGGAACAAGAGACCCAGTACTTC; CDR3: CASSPREQETQYF
V: TRBV7-9; J: TRBJ1-2; D: NA; size: once; DNA: TGTGCCAGCAGCTCAGTAAGGTCGATGGGTGACTACACCTTC; CDR3: CASSSVRSMGDYTF
V: TRBV19; J: TRBJ2-5; D: NA; size: NA; DNA: TGTGCCAGTAGTACCCCCGACGACTCCCCGGAGACCCAGTACTTC; CDR3: CASSTPDDSPETQYF
V: TRBV28; J: TRBJ1-5; D: NA; size: NA; DNA: TGTGCCAGCAGTCTTGTTCAGCCCCAGCATTTT; CDR3: CASSLVQPQHF
V: TRBV5-5; J: TRBJ2-5; D: NA; size: NA; DNA: TGTGCCAGCAGCTTGTGGCTCCAAGAGACCCAGTACTTC; CDR3: CASSLWLQETQYF
V: TRBV7-3; J: TRBJ2-2; D: NA; size: NA; DNA: TGTGCCAGCAGCTTAATCCTGGGGAGGGAGCTGTTTTTT; CDR3: CASSLILGRELFF
V: TRBV27; J: TRBJ2-3; D: NA; size: NA; DNA: TGTGCCAGCAGTGAGGGGCCCGCTGGGGATACGCAGTATTTT; CDR3: CASSEGPAGDTQYF
V: TRBV7-9; J: TRBJ2-1; D: NA; size: NA; DNA: TGTGCCAGCAGCCGTAGCGGACTCAAACTTTACTACAATGAGCAGTTCTTC; CDR3: CASSRSGLKLYYNEQFF
V: TRBV5-1; J: TRBJ2-7; D: NA; size: NA; DNA: TGCGCCAGCAGCCTCGGCCAGGGGCCTTACGAGCAGTACTTC; CDR3: CASSLGQGPYEQYF
V: TRBV6-1; J: TRBJ2-5; D: NA; size: NA; DNA: TGTGCCAGCAGTGAATGGGTCGTTGGGCCGCGGGAGACCCAGTACTTC; CDR3: CASSEWVVGPRETQYF
V: TRBV11-3; J: TRBJ2-7; D: TRBD2; size: NA; DNA: TGTGCCAGCAGCTTGGGGCCTAGCGGGACCTACGAGCAGTACTTC; CDR3: CASSLGPSGTYEQYF
V: TRBV30; J: TRBJ1-1; D: NA; size: NA; DNA: TGTGCCTGGAGTACAGGGCGGGACACTGAAGCTTTCTTT; CDR3: CAWSTGRDTEAFF
V: TRBV28; J: TRBJ1-1; D: TRBD1; size: NA; DNA: TGTGCCAGCAGTTTGGATGGGGACAGGGATGGGTTAAGCACTGAAGCTTTCTTT; CDR3: CASSLDGDRDGLSTEAFF
V: TRBV7-9; J: TRBJ2-7; D: TRBD1; size: NA; DNA: TGTGCCAGCAGCTCAGGGACAGGCGGCGAGCAGTACTTC; CDR3: CASSSGTGGEQYF
V: TRBV4-1; J: TRBJ2-7; D: TRBD1; size: NA; DNA: TGCGCCAGCAGCCAGGTCTCCGGGACAGGACCATGGGAGCAGTACTTC; CDR3: CASSQVSGTGPWEQYF
V: TRBV30; J: TRBJ1-1; D: TRBD1; size: NA; DNA: TGTGCCTGGAGTGGGGACAGGGGGCAGGGGGTGAACACTGAAGCTTTCTTT; CDR3: CAWSGDRGQGVNTEAFF